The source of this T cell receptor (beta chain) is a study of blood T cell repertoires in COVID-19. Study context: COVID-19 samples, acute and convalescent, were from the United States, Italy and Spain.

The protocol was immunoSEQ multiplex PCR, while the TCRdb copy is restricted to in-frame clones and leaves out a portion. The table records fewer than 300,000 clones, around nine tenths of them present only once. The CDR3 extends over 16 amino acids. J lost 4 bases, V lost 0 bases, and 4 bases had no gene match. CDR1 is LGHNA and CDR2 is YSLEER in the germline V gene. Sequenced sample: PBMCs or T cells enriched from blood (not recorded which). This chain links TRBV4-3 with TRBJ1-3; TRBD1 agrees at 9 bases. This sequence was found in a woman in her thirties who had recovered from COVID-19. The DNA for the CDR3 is TGCGCCAGCAGCCAAGATCTACAGGGGGCAGGAAACACCATATATTTT. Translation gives CASSQDLQGAGNTIYF.